The sequence of this TCR beta chain was determined in a study of CD8 T cells in ankylosing spondylitis. This clonotype was picked up a small number of times. Its matching antigen is unknown. Study-level findings and limits: Researchers report that disease-linked clones proved CD8+ and relatively rare in peripheral blood. Ankylosing spondylitis blood appeared to carry a characteristic TCR beta motif of roughly 8 highly homologous variants. Disease-associated clones were reportedly significantly overrepresented in matched ankylosing spondylitis synovial fluid.

Molecular-barcoded quantitative 5'-RACE produced these TCR beta libraries. TCRdb redid the calling of the 5' RACE reads with MiXCR, one entry per CDR3 protein. The table lists around 340,000 distinct CDR3 sequences, about 20% of them singletons. The clonotype comes from a male donor with ankylosing spondylitis or in good health (not recorded which). The sample was blood, either unsorted or a sorted T cell fraction (not recorded which).

The chain's CDR3 is CASSQDRLEETQYF. CDR3 bases: TGTGCCAGCAGCCAAGATAGGCTCGAAGAGACCCAGTACTTC. The rearrangement uses TRBV3-1 and TRBJ2-5; D is unresolved. Trimming removed 0 bases at V and 3 bases at J, with 8 bases between. Germline CDR1 and CDR2: LGHDT and YNNKEL (reference sequence). This CDR3 has 14 residues.